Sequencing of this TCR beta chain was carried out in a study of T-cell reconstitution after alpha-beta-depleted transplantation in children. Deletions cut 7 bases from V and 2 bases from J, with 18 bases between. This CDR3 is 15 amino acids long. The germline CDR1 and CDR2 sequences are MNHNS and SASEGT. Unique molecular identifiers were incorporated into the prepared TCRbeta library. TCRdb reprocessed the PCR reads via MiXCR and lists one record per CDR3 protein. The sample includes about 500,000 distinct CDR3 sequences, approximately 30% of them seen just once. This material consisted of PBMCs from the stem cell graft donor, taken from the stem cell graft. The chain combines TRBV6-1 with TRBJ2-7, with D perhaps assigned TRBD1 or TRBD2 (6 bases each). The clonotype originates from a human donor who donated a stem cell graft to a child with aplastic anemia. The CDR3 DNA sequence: TGTGCCAGCACCCACTCGGCCCGGGGGCCCTACGAGCAGTACTTC. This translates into CASTHSARGPYEQYF.